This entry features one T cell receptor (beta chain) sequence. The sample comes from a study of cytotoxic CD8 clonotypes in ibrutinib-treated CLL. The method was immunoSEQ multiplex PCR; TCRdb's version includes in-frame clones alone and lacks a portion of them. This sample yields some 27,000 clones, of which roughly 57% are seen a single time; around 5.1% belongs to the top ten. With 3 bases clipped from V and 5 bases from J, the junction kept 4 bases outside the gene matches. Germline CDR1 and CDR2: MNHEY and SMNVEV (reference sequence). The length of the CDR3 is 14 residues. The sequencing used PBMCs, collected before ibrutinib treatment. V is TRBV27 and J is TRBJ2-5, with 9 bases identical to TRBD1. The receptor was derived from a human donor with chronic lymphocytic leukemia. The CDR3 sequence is CASSLNRGLETQYF. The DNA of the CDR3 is TGTGCCAGCAGTTTGAACAGGGGGCTCGAGACCCAGTACTTC.